The present T cell receptor (beta chain) was sequenced within a study of OX40 agonist ivuxolimab in advanced cancers. Study at large: Participants could have had prior anti-PD-1, anti-PD-L1 or anti-CTLA-4 therapy, and less than 45% had some.

Using immunoSEQ multiplex PCR, the repertoire was profiled, and TCRdb retains in-frame clones only, with some absent. The sample yields some 73,000 clones, around 88% seen once. Of note for this clone: Its antigen is currently unknown.

Study observations and caveats: CD4+ and CD8+ T cells in blood underwent clonal expansion by week 6 at 0.1 to 3.0 mg/kg. Not determined was the antigen specificity of the expanded peripheral T cells.

The CDR3 has 14 residues. With 4 bases clipped from V and 7 bases from J, the junction kept 12 bases outside the gene matches. The V gene's germline CDR1 is GTSNPN and CDR2 SVGIG (reference sequence). This clonotype was sampled from an adult with an advanced solid tumor such as melanoma, head and neck, liver or kidney cancer. The chain is built from TRBV30 and TRBJ1-2; the match to TRBD1 covers 7 bases. Sequences were derived from CD4+ or CD8+ T cells sorted from blood, sampled in a trial of the OX40 agonist ivuxolimab. The CDR3 DNA sequence: TGTGCCTGGATTAGGGGGCGCGGACCCTCTGGCTACACCTTC. Translated: CAWIRGRGPSGYTF.